These 3 T cell receptor beta chains were sequenced from one sample in a study of blood T cell repertoires in COVID-19. The data were produced by immunoSEQ multiplex PCR, yet TCRdb's version contains in-frame clones alone and is incomplete. Of tens of thousands of clones detected, 70% to 85% appear once; the ten largest clones hold around 11%. The sequencing input was peripheral blood. The receptors shown here come from a man between 65 and 80 years old with acute or convalescent COVID-19.

The chain combines TRBV10-3 with TRBJ2-2, with TRBD2 matching 7 bases. Germline values: CDR1 ENHRY, CDR2 SYGVKD. V was clipped by 2 bases and J by 0 bases; unmatched bases: 3. The length of the CDR3 is 16 residues. The CDR3 region has the DNA TGTGCCATCAGTGAGCCCGGGGGGTCGAACACCGGGGAGCTGTTTTTT. It translates to CAISEPGGSNTGELFF.

DNA for the CDR3: TGTGCCAGCAGCTCCGGGACAGGGCGAGAAAAACTGTTTTTT. Translated: CASSSGTGREKLFF. The gene calls are TRBV11-2 and TRBJ1-4; the match to TRBD1 covers 9 bases. Germline CDR1 reads SGHAT; CDR2 reads FQNNGV. This CDR3 contains 14 residues. The trim removed 4 bases at V and 8 bases at J, leaving 5 bases unmatched.

The CDR3 region has the DNA TGTGCCAGCAGTTACTCGATCGGACAGGGTCGGAATGAGCAGTTCTTC. It translates to CASSYSIGQGRNEQFF. V is TRBV6-5 and J is TRBJ2-1, with 8 nucleotides matching TRBD1. V was pared by 0 bases and J by 7 bases, with 8 bases of the junction left unmatched. CDR3 length: 16 residues. Per germline, CDR1 MNHEY and CDR2 SVGAGI.